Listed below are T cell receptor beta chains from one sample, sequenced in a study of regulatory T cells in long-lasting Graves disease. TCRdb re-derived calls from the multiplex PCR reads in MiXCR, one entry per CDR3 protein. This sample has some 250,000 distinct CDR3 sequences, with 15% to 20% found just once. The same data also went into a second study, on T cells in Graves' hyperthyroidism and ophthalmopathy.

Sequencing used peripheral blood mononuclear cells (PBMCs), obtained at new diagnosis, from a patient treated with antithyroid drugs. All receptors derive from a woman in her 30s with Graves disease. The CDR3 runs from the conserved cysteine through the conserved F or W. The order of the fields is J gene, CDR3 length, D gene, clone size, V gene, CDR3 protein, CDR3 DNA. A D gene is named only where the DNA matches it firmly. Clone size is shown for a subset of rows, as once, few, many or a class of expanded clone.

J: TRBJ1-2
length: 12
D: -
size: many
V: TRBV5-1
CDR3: CASSLAEGGYTF
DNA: TGCGCCAGCAGCTTGGCCGAAGGAGGCTACACCTTC

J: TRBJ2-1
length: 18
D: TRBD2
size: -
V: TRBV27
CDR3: CASSPVTSGGPTYNEQFF
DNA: TGTGCCAGCAGCCCCGTCACTAGCGGGGGGCCAACCTACAATGAGCAGTTCTTC

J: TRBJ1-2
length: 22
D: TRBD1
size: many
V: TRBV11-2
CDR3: CASSAMKGVPYWRTGKGYGYTF
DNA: TGTGCCAGCAGCGCAATGAAAGGTGTCCCATATTGGAGGACAGGGAAGGGATATGGCTACACCTTC

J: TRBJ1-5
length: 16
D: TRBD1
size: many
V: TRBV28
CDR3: CASSSSQGVSNQPQHF
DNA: TGTGCCAGCAGTTCATCACAGGGGGTGAGCAATCAGCCCCAGCATTTT

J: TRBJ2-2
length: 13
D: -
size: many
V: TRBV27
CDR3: CASSDYYTGELFF
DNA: TGTGCCAGCAGTGACTACTACACCGGGGAGCTGTTTTTT

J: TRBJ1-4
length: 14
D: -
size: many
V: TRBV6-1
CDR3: CASSEWGANEKLFF
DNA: TGTGCCAGCAGTGAGTGGGGTGCTAATGAAAAACTGTTTTTT

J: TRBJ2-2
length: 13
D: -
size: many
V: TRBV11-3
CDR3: CASSFSYTGELFF
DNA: TGTGCCAGCAGCTTCTCGTACACCGGGGAGCTGTTTTTT

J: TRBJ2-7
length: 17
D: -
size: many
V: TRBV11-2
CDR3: CASSFSSNRGLFYEQYF
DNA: TGTGCCAGCAGCTTTAGCTCAAACAGGGGACTCTTCTACGAGCAGTACTTC

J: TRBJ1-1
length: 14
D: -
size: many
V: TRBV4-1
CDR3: CASSQPTLNTEAFF
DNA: TGCGCCAGCAGCCAACCTACCTTGAACACTGAAGCTTTCTTT

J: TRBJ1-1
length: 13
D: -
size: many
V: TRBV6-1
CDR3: CASSPFGPNEAFF
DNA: TGTGCCAGCAGTCCTTTCGGGCCCAATGAAGCTTTCTTT

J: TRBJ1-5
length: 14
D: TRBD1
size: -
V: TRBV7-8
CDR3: CASGSGQGNQPQHF
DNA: TGTGCCAGCGGGTCGGGACAGGGGAATCAGCCCCAGCATTTT

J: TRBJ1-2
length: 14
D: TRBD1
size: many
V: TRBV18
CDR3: CASSTGTGNYGYTF
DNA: TGTGCCAGCTCAACCGGGACAGGGAACTATGGCTACACCTTC

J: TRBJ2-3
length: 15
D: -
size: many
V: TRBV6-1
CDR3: CASSGQVIRTDTQYF
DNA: TGTGCCAGCAGTGGCCAGGTTATTCGGACAGATACGCAGTATTTT

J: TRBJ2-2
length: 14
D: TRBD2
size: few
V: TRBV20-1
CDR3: CSALAGGDTGELFF
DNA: TGCAGTGCTTTGGCGGGGGGGGACACCGGGGAGCTGTTTTTT

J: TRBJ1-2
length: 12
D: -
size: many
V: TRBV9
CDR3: CASSPRGRGYTF
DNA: TGTGCCAGCAGCCCGAGGGGGAGGGGCTACACCTTC

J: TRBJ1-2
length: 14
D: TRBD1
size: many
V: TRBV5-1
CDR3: CASSGGTGLEGYTF
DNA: TGCGCCAGCAGCGGAGGGACAGGTTTGGAAGGCTACACCTTC

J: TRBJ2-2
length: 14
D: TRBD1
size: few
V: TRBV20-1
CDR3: CSALTGGNTGELFF
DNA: TGCAGTGCCCTGACAGGGGGCAACACCGGGGAGCTGTTTTTT

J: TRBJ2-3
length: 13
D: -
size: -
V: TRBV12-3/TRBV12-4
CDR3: CASSSTGTDTQYF
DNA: TGTGCCAGCAGCTCCACCGGTACAGATACGCAGTATTTT

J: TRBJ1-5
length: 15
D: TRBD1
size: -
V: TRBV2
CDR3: CASKPGTGRNQPQHF
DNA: TGTGCCAGCAAACCCGGGACAGGGAGAAATCAGCCCCAGCATTTT

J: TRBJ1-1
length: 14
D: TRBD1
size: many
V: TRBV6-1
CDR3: CASSPQGAGTEAFF
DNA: TGTGCCAGCAGCCCCCAGGGGGCCGGCACTGAAGCTTTCTTT

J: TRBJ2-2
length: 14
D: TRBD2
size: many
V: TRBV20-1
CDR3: CSARMTSRTGELFF
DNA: TGCAGTGCTAGAATGACTAGCAGGACCGGGGAGCTGTTTTTT

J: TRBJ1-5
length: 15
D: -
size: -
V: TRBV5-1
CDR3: CASAIGGRDNQPQHF
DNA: TGCGCCAGCGCCATAGGTGGCCGTGATAATCAGCCCCAGCATTTT

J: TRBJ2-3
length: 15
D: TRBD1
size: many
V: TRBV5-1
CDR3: CASSLGGGSTDTQYF
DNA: TGTGCCAGCAGCTTAGGGGGCGGTAGCACAGATACGCAGTATTTT

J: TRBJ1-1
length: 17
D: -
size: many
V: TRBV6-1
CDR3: CASSEPPGSRWNTEAFF
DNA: TGTGCCAGCAGTGAACCCCCAGGGTCTAGATGGAACACTGAAGCTTTCTTT

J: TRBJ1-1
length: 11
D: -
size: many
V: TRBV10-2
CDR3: CATDLGTEAFF
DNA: TGCGCCACCGATCTCGGCACTGAAGCTTTCTTT

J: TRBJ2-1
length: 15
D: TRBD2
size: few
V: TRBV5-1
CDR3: CASSLTGGAHNEQFF
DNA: TGCGCCAGCAGCTTGACCGGGGGGGCCCACAATGAGCAGTTCTTC

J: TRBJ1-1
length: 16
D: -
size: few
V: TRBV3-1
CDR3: CASGNRDSGVGTEAFF
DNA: TGTGCCAGCGGGAACCGGGACTCAGGAGTAGGGACTGAAGCTTTCTTT

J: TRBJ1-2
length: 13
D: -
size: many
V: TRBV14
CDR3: CASSHSTAYGYTF
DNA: TGTGCCAGCAGCCACTCGACCGCCTATGGCTACACCTTC

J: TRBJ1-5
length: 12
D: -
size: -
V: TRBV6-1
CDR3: CASSISGQPQHF
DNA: TGTGCCAGCAGTATATCAGGTCAGCCCCAGCATTTT

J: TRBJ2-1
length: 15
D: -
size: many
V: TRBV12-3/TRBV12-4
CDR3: CASRKLGGLRNEQFF
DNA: TGTGCCAGCAGAAAACTCGGGGGGCTTAGGAATGAGCAGTTCTTC

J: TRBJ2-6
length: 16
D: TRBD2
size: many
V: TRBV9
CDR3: CASSVAAGAGANVLTF
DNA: TGTGCCAGCAGCGTAGCCGCGGGGGCTGGGGCCAACGTCCTGACTTTC

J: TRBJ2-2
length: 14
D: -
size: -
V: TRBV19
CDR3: CASTRQGQAGELFF
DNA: TGTGCCAGTACGCGTCAGGGTCAGGCCGGGGAGCTGTTTTTT

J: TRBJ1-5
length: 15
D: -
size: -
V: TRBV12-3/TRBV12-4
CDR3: CASSPSGISNQPQHF
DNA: TGTGCCAGCAGTCCCTCGGGGATTAGCAATCAGCCCCAGCATTTT

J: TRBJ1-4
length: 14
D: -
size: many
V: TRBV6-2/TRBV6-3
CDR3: CASSGTRSGEKLFF
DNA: TGTGCCAGCAGCGGGACACGTTCGGGGGAAAAACTGTTTTTT

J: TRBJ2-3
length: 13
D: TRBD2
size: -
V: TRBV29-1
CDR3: CSVAGGGTDTQYF
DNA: TGCAGCGTTGCAGGCGGGGGGACAGATACGCAGTATTTT

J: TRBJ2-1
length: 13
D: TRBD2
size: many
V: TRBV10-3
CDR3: CAITGTSQGEQFF
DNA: TGTGCCATCACTGGGACTAGTCAGGGTGAGCAGTTCTTC

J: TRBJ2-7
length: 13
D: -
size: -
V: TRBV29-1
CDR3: CGVPGAESYEQYF
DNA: TGCGGCGTTCCCGGCGCCGAGTCCTACGAGCAGTACTTC

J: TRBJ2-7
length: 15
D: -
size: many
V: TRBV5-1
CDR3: CASSLEAAASYEQYF
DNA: TGCGCCAGCAGCTTGGAGGCAGCGGCCTCCTACGAGCAGTACTTC

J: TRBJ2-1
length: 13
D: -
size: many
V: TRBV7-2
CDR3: CASSLGFGIEQFF
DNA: TGTGCCAGCAGCTTAGGGTTTGGGATTGAGCAGTTCTTC

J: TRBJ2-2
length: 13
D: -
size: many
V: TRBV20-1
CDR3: CSGVRENTGELFF
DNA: TGCAGTGGGGTTCGGGAGAACACCGGGGAGCTGTTTTTT

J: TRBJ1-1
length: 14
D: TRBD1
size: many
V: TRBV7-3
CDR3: CASSRQGPNTEAFF
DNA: TGTGCCAGCAGCAGACAGGGCCCGAACACTGAAGCTTTCTTT

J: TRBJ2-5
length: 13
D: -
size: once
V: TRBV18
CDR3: CASSSDIQETQYF
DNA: TGTGCCAGCTCTTCGGACATCCAAGAGACCCAGTACTTC

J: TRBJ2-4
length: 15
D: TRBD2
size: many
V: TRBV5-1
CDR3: CASSLEASGKNIQYF
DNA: TGCGCCAGCAGCTTGGAGGCTAGCGGAAAAAACATTCAGTACTTC

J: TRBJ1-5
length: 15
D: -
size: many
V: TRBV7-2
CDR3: CASSLGTRPGRPQHF
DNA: TGTGCCAGCAGCTTAGGGACGCGTCCCGGGCGGCCCCAGCATTTT

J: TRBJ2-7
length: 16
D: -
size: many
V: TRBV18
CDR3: CASSPPPGHSSYEQYF
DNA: TGTGCCAGCTCACCACCCCCGGGACACAGCTCCTACGAGCAGTACTTC

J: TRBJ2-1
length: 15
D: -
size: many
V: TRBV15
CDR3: CATSRKQGGYNEQFF
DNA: TGTGCCACCAGCAGAAAACAGGGCGGCTACAATGAGCAGTTCTTC

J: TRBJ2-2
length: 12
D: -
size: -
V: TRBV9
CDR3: CASSGRSGELFF
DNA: TGTGCCAGCAGCGGGAGGTCCGGGGAGCTGTTTTTT

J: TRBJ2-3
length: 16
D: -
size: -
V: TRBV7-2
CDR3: CASSLMPRRGRDTQYF
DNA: TGTGCCAGCAGCTTAATGCCGCGGAGAGGCCGGGATACGCAGTATTTT

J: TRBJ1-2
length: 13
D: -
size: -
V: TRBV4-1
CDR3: CASSRGGRNGYTF
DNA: TGCGCCAGCAGCCGTGGGGGGCGAAATGGCTACACCTTC

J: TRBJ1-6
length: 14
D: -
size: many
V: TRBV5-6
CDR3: CASSLISLGSPLHF
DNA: TGTGCCAGCAGCTTGATTAGCTTGGGATCACCCCTCCACTTT

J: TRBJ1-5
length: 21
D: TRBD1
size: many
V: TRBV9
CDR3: CASSAPMARTGGLNSNQPQHF
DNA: TGTGCCAGCAGCGCACCGATGGCCCGGACAGGGGGTCTCAATAGCAATCAGCCCCAGCATTTT

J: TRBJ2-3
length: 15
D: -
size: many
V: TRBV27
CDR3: CASPPFPGSTDTQYF
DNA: TGTGCCAGTCCCCCTTTTCCAGGGAGCACAGATACGCAGTATTTT